This entry lists 16 T cell receptor beta chains sequenced from one sample in a study of blood T cell repertoires in COVID-19. Libraries were prepared by immunoSEQ multiplex PCR; TCRdb keeps only in-frame clonotypes and omits some of them. The profile shows a few hundred thousand clones, around 85% of them singletons. The material sequenced was peripheral blood. All receptors derive from a woman aged 18-29 years with acute or convalescent COVID-19.

J is TRBJ2-3 and V is TRBV5-1, with TRBD1 identical over 9 bases. CDR3 length: 15 residues. Germline V gene data show CDR1 as SGHRS and CDR2 as YFSETQ. V was pared by 5 bases and J by 5 bases, with 9 bases of the junction left unmatched. CDR3 sequence (DNA): TGCGCCAGCAGAAGTAGGACAGGGGTTGAAGATACGCAGTATTTT. Its protein is CASRSRTGVEDTQYF.

The genes are TRBV7-8 and TRBJ1-1; D is possibly TRBD1 (5 bases). Germline CDR1 SGHVS, CDR2 FQNEAQ. Trimming took 5 bases from V and 4 from J, leaving 11 bases between them. The CDR3 runs 13 residues. The CDR3 is CASSLGGSTEAFF. The CDR3 DNA sequence: TGTGCCAGCAGCCTGGGGGGTAGCACTGAAGCTTTCTTT.

V usage is TRBV27 and J usage is TRBJ2-7, with D possibly matching TRBD1 (6 bases). The CDR3 has 11 residues. CDR1 and CDR2 (germline): MNHEY, SMNVEV (reference sequence). Trimming pared 8 bases from V and 4 bases from J, leaving 9 bases between. The CDR3, as DNA: TGTGCCAGCTACCAGGGGTACGAGCAGTACTTC. This translates into CASYQGYEQYF.

V usage is TRBV28 and J usage is TRBJ1-6, with TRBD1 matching 7 bases. CDR3 length: 15 amino acids. Per germline, CDR1 MDHEN and CDR2 SYDVKM. V was pared by 6 bases and J by 7 bases, with 9 bases of the junction left unmatched. CDR3 coding DNA: TGTGCCAGCAGCCCCTTAACAGGGGACAATTCACCCCTCCACTTT. The encoded protein is CASSPLTGDNSPLHF.

The rearrangement joins TRBV3-1 (or the pseudogene TRBV3-2) to TRBJ1-3; a weak D match, TRBD1 (6 bases). Per germline, CDR1 LGHDT and CDR2 YNNKEL (reference sequence). The V gene lost 0 bases and the J gene lost 4 bases, with 10 bases spanning the gap. The length of the CDR3 is 15 residues. The CDR3 region is CASSQEQGSGNTIYF. For the CDR3, the DNA is TGTGCCAGCAGCCAAGAACAGGGTAGCGGAAACACCATATATTTT.

This clone has just a few counts. The chain is built from TRBV2 and TRBJ1-6; possibly TRBD1 for D (5 bases). There are 15 residues in the CDR3. With 1 base removed from V and 10 bases from J, the gap between germline ends came to 14 bases. CDR1 is SNHLY, CDR2 FYNNEI, per germline. CDR3 sequence reads: CASSEVGQGISPLHF. Written as DNA, the CDR3 is TGTGCCAGCAGTGAAGTTGGGCAGGGAATATCACCCCTCCACTTT.

This rearrangement joins TRBV29-1 to TRBJ2-2; 7 bases are a match to TRBD1. With V trimmed by 5 bases and J by 1 base, 7 bases remained unmatched. The CDR3 is 15 residues long. The germline V gene has CDR1 SQVTM and CDR2 ANQGSEA. CDR3 in DNA: TGCAGCGTTTTATCGACAGGGCAGAACACCGGGGAGCTGTTTTTT. The encoded protein is CSVLSTGQNTGELFF.

Only one count was recorded for this clone. This chain joins TRBV11-2 and TRBJ2-7, with 12 bases lining up with TRBD2. CDR3 length: 16 amino acids. V was clipped by 1 base and J by 6 bases; unmatched bases: 7. From germline, CDR1 is SGHAT and CDR2 FQNNGV. The CDR3 is CASSLVLAGGLREQYF. In DNA form, the CDR3 reads TGTGCCAGCAGCTTAGTTCTAGCGGGAGGGCTCCGCGAGCAGTACTTC. Based on the CDR3 plus reference TRBV11-2 and TRBJ2-7, the full variable domain is EAGVAQSPRYKIIEKRQSVAFWCNPISGHATLYWYQQILGQGPKLLIQFQNNGVVDDSQLPKDRFSAERLKGVDSTLKIQPAKLEDSAVYLCASSLVLAGGLREQYFGPGTRLTVT.

V is TRBV27 and J is TRBJ2-1, with D possibly being TRBD2 (5 bases). The CDR3 sequence is 15 residues long. V was trimmed by 6 bases and J by 4 bases, leaving 16 bases between them. The germline CDR1 and CDR2 sequences are MNHEY and SMNVEV (reference sequence). CDR3 amino acids: CASSRPIGLYNEQFF. CDR3 in DNA: TGTGCCAGCAGCCGCCCCATTGGACTTTACAATGAGCAGTTCTTC.

The rearrangement uses TRBV29-1 and TRBJ2-1; TRBD2 matches 10 bases. The CDR3 is 16 residues long. The V gene's germline CDR1 is SQVTM and CDR2 ANQGSEA. Trimming removed 6 bases from V and 7 bases from J; junction bases left unmatched: 15. CDR3: CSVRTGASGSRNEQFF. In nucleotides, the CDR3 is TGCAGCGTCCGCACAGGGGCTAGCGGGAGCAGGAATGAGCAGTTCTTC.

CDR3 loop: CASSLTLRGTEAFF. The CDR3 DNA sequence: TGTGCCAGCAGTTTAACCCTCAGGGGCACTGAAGCTTTCTTT. The rearrangement joins TRBV27 to TRBJ1-1; TRBD1 is a possible D gene (6 bases). Trimming cost V 2 bases and J 4 bases, with 11 bases left between them. Germline V gives CDR1 MNHEY, CDR2 SMNVEV (reference sequence). The CDR3 covers 14 residues.

The rearrangement joins TRBV11-2 to TRBJ1-5; TRBD1 agrees at 7 bases. The germline V gene encodes CDR1 SGHAT and CDR2 FQNNGV. V lost 10 bases to trimming and J lost 0 bases; unmatched junction nucleotides: 15. The CDR3 sequence is 17 residues long. The CDR3 region has the DNA TGTGCCATCCCGGACAGGCCTTTCCGTTATAGCAATCAGCCCCAGCATTTT. Translation: CAIPDRPFRYSNQPQHF.

The chain has TRBV2 and TRBJ1-6; D may be TRBD1 (6 bases). Germline V CDR1 and CDR2: SNHLY, FYNNEI. The CDR3 loop spans 16 amino acids. Trimming cost V 5 bases and J 5 bases, with 16 bases left between them. The CDR3: CASSLRGGRDNSPLHF. CDR3 in DNA: TGTGCCAGCAGTTTGCGAGGGGGTCGAGATAATTCACCCCTCCACTTT. The full variable domain, with the rest looked up from reference TRBV2 and TRBJ1-6, is EPEVTQTPSHQVTQMGQEVILRCVPISNHLYFYWYRQILGQKVEFLVSFYNNEISEKSEIFDDQFSVERPDGSNFTLKIRSTKLEDSAMYFCASSLRGGRDNSPLHFGNGTRLTVT.

This chain links TRBV28 with TRBJ2-5; no clear D. The CDR3 has 14 amino acids. Trimming left V 5 bases short and J 5 bases short, with 15 bases between. Germline loops: CDR1 MDHEN, CDR2 SYDVKM. The CDR3 spells CASSLGPHLETQYF. Here the CDR3 DNA reads TGTGCCAGCAGTCTGGGCCCCCACCTGGAGACCCAGTACTTC.

The rearrangement links TRBV5-8 to TRBJ2-7; tentative D call: TRBD1 (5 bases). The CDR3 runs to 15 residues. In germline, CDR1 is SGHTS, CDR2 YDEGEE. Trimming took off 2 bases at V and 0 bases at J, with 12 bases between the two ends. In nucleotides, the CDR3 is TGTGCCAGCAGCTTTTACTACAGGCCCTCCTACGAGCAGTACTTC. As protein: CASSFYYRPSYEQYF.

This chain links TRBV7-9 with TRBJ1-1; a possible D gene is TRBD1 (5 bases). The germline gives CDR1 SEHNR, CDR2 FQNEAQ (reference sequence). This CDR3 has 14 residues. Trimming stripped 6 bases from V and 4 bases from J, with 15 bases between. CDR3 sequence: CASRHDGGSTEAFF. In DNA, the CDR3 is TGTGCCAGCAGACACGACGGGGGTTCCACTGAAGCTTTCTTT.